The entry that follows covers one T cell receptor (beta chain) sequence. This sample is drawn from a study of neurological immune-mediated disorders. Per the germline V gene, CDR1 is LGHNA and CDR2 is YSLEER. Trimming removed 3 bases at V and 6 bases at J, with 20 bases between. The CDR3 runs to 16 residues. TCRdb re-called the 5' RACE reads with MiXCR, one entry per CDR3 protein. The data contain 25,000 to 35,000 distinct CDR3 sequences, 15% of them singletons. The sequenced material came from PBMCs. This clonotype originated in a man in his 70s in good health. The chain is built from TRBV4-3 and TRBJ1-1; D possibly corresponds to TRBD1 (5 bases). CDR3 in DNA: TGCGCCAGCAGCCACAAAGATACCCAGGGATGGGCTGAAGCTTTCTTT. This codes for CASSHKDTQGWAEAFF.